The 27 T cell receptor beta chains reported below all come from one sample, sequenced in a study of cytomegalovirus exposure and HLA in healthy donors. The study ran its PCR with 60 Vbeta and 13 Jbeta primers. Sequencing was performed with immunoSEQ multiplex PCR; in TCRdb, only in-frame clones are kept and a portion is missing. The repertoire holds 270,000 or so clones, with roughly 89% as singletons. The sample consisted of PBMCs. The receptors stem from a man in his forties in good health and CMV-seropositive.

This clone was observed a handful of times. The chain joins TRBV5-1 to TRBJ1-2, with 7 positions matching TRBD1. This CDR3 is built from 13 residues. V shed 5 bases, J shed 8 bases, and the junction held 9 bases outside the gene matches. Germline CDR1 is SGHRS and CDR2 is YFSETQ. CDR3 amino acids: CASRTGEAFGYTF. The CDR3 bases are TGCGCCAGCAGAACAGGGGAGGCGTTCGGCTACACCTTC.

The chain is built from TRBV7-9 and TRBJ1-4; TRBD1 is a possible D gene (5 bases). V was clipped by 5 bases and J by 7 bases, with 17 bases between them. CDR3 length: 15 residues. Germline CDR1 reads SEHNR; CDR2 reads FQNEAQ (reference sequence). Here the CDR3 DNA reads TGTGCCAGCAGCCCTCGTAGGGGTAAGGGTGAAAAACTGTTTTTT. It is translated as CASSPRRGKGEKLFF.

The chain combines TRBV7-2 with TRBJ1-3, with D tentatively TRBD1 (6 bases). The CDR3 has 14 residues. CDR1 and CDR2 (germline): SGHTA, FQGNSA. V was shortened by 6 bases and J by 1 base, with 10 bases between the two germline ends. The CDR3 region has the DNA TGTGCCAGCAGGTCTACAGGGTCTGGAAACACCATATATTTT. As protein: CASRSTGSGNTIYF.

The chain is built from TRBV10-3 and TRBJ2-4; 8 nucleotides match TRBD1. V was clipped by 10 bases and J by 5 bases; unmatched bases: 7. The germline gives CDR1 ENHRY, CDR2 SYGVKD. The CDR3 length is 13 residues. CDR3 protein: CATQDRDENIQYF. The CDR3 DNA follows: TGTGCCACACAGGACAGGGACGAAAACATTCAGTACTTC.

The chain employs TRBV7-3 and TRBJ1-1; 8 positions agree with TRBD1. The germline CDR1 and CDR2 sequences are SGHTA and FQGTGA. The CDR3 totals 12 residues. The V gene end was trimmed by 3 bases and the J gene end by 7 bases; junction bases not matched to a gene: 1. CDR3 DNA sequence: TGTGCCAGCAGCTTCGGACAGGGTGAAGCTTTCTTT. It yields the protein CASSFGQGEAFF.

The V gene is TRBV7-3, the J gene TRBJ2-1; 8 bases fit TRBD2. CDR1 is SGHTA and CDR2 is FQGTGA in the germline V gene. J lost 7 bases, V lost 5 bases, and 10 bases had no gene match. This CDR3 region has 15 residues. CDR3 nucleotide sequence: TGTGCCAGCAGCCAAGGACTAAGCGGGAGTAATGAGCAGTTCTTC. Encoded protein: CASSQGLSGSNEQFF.

This clone was seen only once. The chain combines TRBV5-1 with TRBJ2-7; D unresolved. The germline CDR1 and CDR2 sequences are SGHRS and YFSETQ. V was cut by 0 bases and J by 0 bases, with 10 bases left in between. The CDR3 length is 15 residues. The CDR3 DNA reads TGCGCCAGCAGCTTGGCCAATTCGGTCTCCTACGAGCAGTACTTC. Protein: CASSLANSVSYEQYF. Based on the CDR3 plus reference TRBV5-1 and TRBJ2-7, the full variable domain is KAGVTQTPRYLIKTRGQQVTLSCSPISGHRSVSWYQQTPGQGLQFLFEYFSETQRNKGNFPGRFSGRQFSNSRSEMNVSTLELGDSALYLCASSLANSVSYEQYFGPGTRLTVT.

The rearrangement uses TRBV5-6 and TRBJ2-1; maybe TRBD1 (5 bases). CDR3 size: 14 residues. V dropped 4 bases and J dropped 2 bases, with 10 bases sitting between them. Germline V gene data show CDR1 as SGHDT and CDR2 as YYEEEE. This CDR3 is CASSRTSPYNEQFF. The CDR3, as DNA: TGTGCCAGCAGCCGGACATCACCCTACAATGAGCAGTTCTTC.

The chain joins TRBV11-2 to TRBJ1-3; 9 nucleotides agree with TRBD1. The V segment lost 5 bases and the J segment 0 bases; nucleotides outside the gene matches: 8. CDR3 length: 17 amino acids. Germline-derived CDR1 and CDR2 are SGHAT and FQNNGV. DNA for the CDR3: TGTGCCAGCAGCCCTACAGGGGGCGTCTACTCTGGAAACACCATATATTTT. Translating it yields CASSPTGGVYSGNTIYF.

This clone was seen more than once but under ten times. V is TRBV4-1 and J is TRBJ1-1; D is unresolved. Trimming shortened V by 0 bases and J by 0 bases, and 17 bases separated the two germline ends. The CDR3 loop spans 18 amino acids. Germline CDR1 reads MGHRA; CDR2 reads YSYEKL. CDR3 in DNA: TGCGCCAGCAGCCAAGAGGTCGTTCGGGTGTCCTTGAACACTGAAGCTTTCTTT. It encodes CASSQEVVRVSLNTEAFF.

Concerning this clone itself: At one end the junction does not follow the germline gene, possibly because of a read error. This chain joins TRBV2 and TRBJ2-5; D is possibly TRBD2 (5 bases). Germline V lookup: CDR1 SNHLY, CDR2 FYNNEI. The length of the CDR3 is 13 residues. As DNA, the CDR3 is TGTGCCAGCACCCCTTCGGCGGGCGAGACCCGGTACTTC. Residues: CASTPSAGETRYF. The complete variable domain, with remaining parts taken from reference TRBV2 and TRBJ2-5, reads EPEVTQTPSHQVTQMGQEVILRCVPISNHLYFYWYRQILGQKVEFLVSFYNNEISEKSEIFDDQFSVERPDGSNFTLKIRSTKLEDSAMYFCASTPSAGETRYFGPGTRLLVL.

The chain is built from TRBV28 and TRBJ2-1, with 13 bases identical to TRBD2. Trimming took 5 bases from V and 6 from J; bases not matched to a gene: 7. Germline V lookup: CDR1 MDHEN, CDR2 SYDVKM. The CDR3 runs to 16 residues. CDR3 region: CASSTRLAGGPNEQFF. CDR3 DNA sequence: TGTGCCAGCAGTACCCGACTAGCGGGAGGCCCCAATGAGCAGTTCTTC.

As regards this clone: The junction differs from germline at one of its ends, possibly a read error. The V call is TRBV7-7, the J call TRBJ2-5; 11 bases match TRBD2. Per the germline V gene, CDR1 is SSHAT and CDR2 is FNYEAQ (reference sequence). This CDR3 region has 15 residues. In DNA, the CDR3 is TGTGCTAGCAGCCAGACTAGCGGGAATAAAGAGACCCAGTACTTC. Residues: CASSQTSGNKETQYF.

V and J are TRBV10-3 and TRBJ1-1, with no clear D. This CDR3 spans 17 amino acids. Deletions cut 0 bases from V and 2 bases from J, with 16 bases between. CDR1 ENHRY and CDR2 SYGVKD come from the germline V gene. The CDR3 sequence is CAISESWAAQINTEAFF. DNA of the CDR3: TGTGCCATCAGTGAGTCGTGGGCAGCCCAGATAAACACTGAAGCTTTCTTT.

The rearrangement joins TRBV5-5 to TRBJ1-2; TRBD1 agrees at 7 bases. The V gene end was trimmed by 4 bases and the J gene end by 8 bases; junction bases not matched to a gene: 11. The CDR3 is 14 residues long. Germline CDR1 SGHKS, CDR2 YYEKEE (reference sequence). CDR3 protein: CASSLDRPGEGYTF. For the CDR3, the DNA is TGTGCCAGCAGCCTGGACAGGCCGGGGGAGGGCTACACCTTC.

This chain joins TRBV7-8 and TRBJ1-2; D not certain. The germline V gene encodes CDR1 SGHVS and CDR2 FQNEAQ. Trimming took off 8 bases at V and 3 bases at J, with 10 bases between the two ends. The CDR3 is 12 amino acids. The CDR3 coding sequence is TGTGCCAGCTCCCCGGCGGACTATGGCTACACCTTC. Its translation is CASSPADYGYTF. The full variable domain, with the rest looked up from reference TRBV7-8 and TRBJ1-2, is GAGVSQSPRYKVAKRGQDVALRCDPISGHVSLFWYQQALGQGPEFLTYFQNEAQLDKSGLPSDRFFAERPEGSVSTLKIQRTQQEDSAVYLCASSPADYGYTFGSGTRLTVV.

This rearrangement joins TRBV2 to TRBJ2-7; D gene unclear. Germline V gives CDR1 SNHLY, CDR2 FYNNEI. The CDR3 consists of 15 residues. Deletions cut 6 bases from V and 2 bases from J, with 17 bases between. The CDR3: CASRLSPYLTYEQYF. The CDR3 DNA reads as TGTGCCAGCAGACTTAGCCCATATCTGACCTACGAGCAGTACTTC.

As to this clone: At one end the junction does not follow the germline gene, possibly because of a read error. This chain joins TRBV19 and TRBJ1-4, with D hard to call. CDR3 length equals 15 residues. Germline loops: CDR1 LNHDA, CDR2 SQIVND (reference sequence). The CDR3 DNA sequence: TGTGCCAGTAGTATAGTTGGAGCGCCTAAGGAAAAACTGTTTTTT. Translating it yields CASSIVGAPKEKLFF.

The chain links TRBV6-1 to TRBJ2-3; 8 bases line up with TRBD2. CDR1 is MNHNS, CDR2 SASEGT, per germline. Trimming took 8 bases from V and 5 from J; bases not matched to a gene: 6. The CDR3 runs 13 residues. The CDR3 DNA is TGTGCCAGCGGGACTAGTGACCTAGATACGCAGTATTTT. Amino acids: CASGTSDLDTQYF.

This clone was recorded a few times. This chain joins TRBV5-1 and TRBJ1-1; 11 bases map to TRBD1. The V and J ends lost 4 bases and 4 bases, in that order; junction bases with no gene match: 12. The CDR3 totals 17 residues. The germline V gene has CDR1 SGHRS and CDR2 YFSETQ. The CDR3 DNA reads TGCGCCAGCAGCCCAAAACTGAGGGGACAGGGGGGCACTGAAGCTTTCTTT. This codes for CASSPKLRGQGGTEAFF.

The chain uses TRBV5-6 and TRBJ2-1; TRBD1 is a possible D gene (5 bases). The CDR3 loop spans 15 amino acids. Trimming left V 0 bases short and J 3 bases short, with 10 bases between. In germline, CDR1 is SGHDT, CDR2 YYEEEE. The CDR3: CASSLGRAVYNEQFF. The CDR3 DNA reads as TGTGCCAGCAGCTTGGGCAGGGCCGTCTACAATGAGCAGTTCTTC.

This chain connects TRBV6-5 to TRBJ1-1; 7 nucleotides line up with TRBD1. The CDR3 has 15 residues. Germline CDR1 is MNHEY and CDR2 is SVGAGI. V trimming: 8 bases; J trimming: 2 bases; junction bases outside the gene matches: 11. This CDR3 is CASRGQVVRNTEAFF. The CDR3 region has the DNA TGTGCCAGCCGTGGACAGGTGGTCCGAAACACTGAAGCTTTCTTT.

This clone was seen only once. J is TRBJ2-5 and V is TRBV2; TRBD1 is a possible D gene (6 bases). V lost 8 bases, J lost 5 bases, and 15 bases lay in between. This CDR3 has 13 residues. Germline V gene lookup returns CDR1 SNHLY and CDR2 FYNNEI. The CDR3 here is CASPQGIGETQYF. In nucleotides, the CDR3 is TGTGCCAGCCCACAGGGCATCGGCGAGACCCAGTACTTC. The variable domain in full, with the rest retrieved from reference TRBV2 and TRBJ2-5, is EPEVTQTPSHQVTQMGQEVILRCVPISNHLYFYWYRQILGQKVEFLVSFYNNEISEKSEIFDDQFSVERPDGSNFTLKIRSTKLEDSAMYFCASPQGIGETQYFGPGTRLLVL.

The CDR3 loop reads CATRWSGYETQYF. The CDR3 DNA follows: TGTGCCACCAGATGGTCAGGGTACGAGACCCAGTACTTC. J is TRBJ2-5 and V is TRBV15; D may be TRBD1 (5 bases). The CDR3 is 13 amino acids. Trimming pared 6 bases from V and 5 bases from J, leaving 13 bases between. CDR1 is LNHNV, CDR2 YYDKDF, per germline (reference sequence).

This chain uses TRBV7-8 with TRBJ2-7; 8 bases map to TRBD2. CDR3 length: 13 residues. Germline trimming cut 6 bases from V and 6 bases from J; bases unmatched to any gene: 7. Germline loops: CDR1 SGHVS, CDR2 FQNEAQ. CDR3 sequence: CASRSGGRGEQYF. As DNA, the CDR3 is TGTGCCAGCAGGAGCGGGGGCCGGGGCGAGCAGTACTTC.

CDR3 region: CASSPAGTLSYNEQFF. CDR3 sequence (DNA): TGTGCCAGCAGCCCCGCCGGGACTCTCTCCTACAATGAGCAGTTCTTC. The chain joins TRBV9 to TRBJ2-1; D is possibly TRBD2 (6 bases). The V end was cut by 4 bases, the J end by 0 bases, with 14 bases between. CDR1 is SGDLS and CDR2 is YYNGEE in the germline V gene. This CDR3 spans 16 amino acids.

V gene TRBV29-1 combines with J gene TRBJ1-2; 7 nucleotides agree with TRBD1. The junction had 9 bases not matched to a gene; V was cut back by 3 bases and J by 8 bases. CDR1 and CDR2 (germline): SQVTM, ANQGSEA. This CDR3 is 13 amino acids long. CDR3 nucleotides: TGCAGCGTTGACCGGGGGCAGGGGGGCGGCTACACCTTC. Translation: CSVDRGQGGGYTF.